This TCR beta chain was identified during a study of early T cells in non-severe SARS-CoV-2 infection. CDR3 length: 11 residues. The germline CDR1 and CDR2 sequences are SGHRS and YFSETQ. This clonotype showed up many times. The junction shows a germline mismatch at one end, possibly a read error. MiXCR was run by TCRdb on the 5' RACE reads, yielding one entry per CDR3 protein. The sample holds about 62,000 distinct CDR3 sequences, less than 10% seen once. The sequence was obtained from an adult who was a healthcare worker with PCR-confirmed SARS-CoV-2 infection or an uninfected control (not recorded which). Sequencing was done on a sample of whole blood. V gene TRBV5-1 combines with J gene TRBJ2-5; D is undetermined. The CDR3 region has the DNA TGTGCCAGCAGCTTGGAAGAGACCCAGTACTTC. This codes for CASSLEETQYF. The entire variable domain, with the rest obtained from reference TRBV5-1 and TRBJ2-5, is as follows: KAGVTQTPRYLIKTRGQQVTLSCSPISGHRSVSWYQQTPGQGLQFLFEYFSETQRNKGNFPGRFSGRQFSNSRSEMNVSTLELGDSALYLCASSLEETQYFGPGTRLLVL.